Sequencing of this T cell receptor beta chain was carried out in a study of blood T cell repertoires in COVID-19. Germline V gene sequence: CDR1 LNHDA, CDR2 SQIVND (reference sequence). The CDR3 consists of 15 residues. V lost 6 bases and J lost 7; bases outside the gene matches: 11. Some clones are missing from TCRdb's copy, which holds only in-frame ones; the method was immunoSEQ multiplex PCR. The sample shows roughly 260,000 clones, approximately 80% of them seen only once. The sequence came from a woman in her forties with active or convalescent COVID-19. The sequencing sample was made of peripheral blood. The chain is built from TRBV19 and TRBJ1-5; 8 nucleotides match TRBD1. DNA for the CDR3: TGTGCCAGTAGCACGGGACAGGTTTCGGGCCAGCCCCAGCATTTT. It yields the protein CASSTGQVSGQPQHF.